The T cell receptor (beta chain) under discussion was sequenced for a study of CD8 T cells in Susac syndrome. Sequencing targeted TCR beta in T cells from blood (CD8+ and CD4+). An input of about 0.45 to 1 ug of RNA was subjected to reverse transcription using random hexamers. TCRdb re-called the immunoSEQ multiplex PCR reads through MiXCR, storing one row per CDR3 protein. The sample carries 160,000 or so distinct CDR3 sequences, under 95% recorded once. With V trimmed by 10 bases and J by 4 bases, 7 bases remained unmatched. This CDR3 region has 13 residues. CDR1 and CDR2 from the germline V gene are SNHLY and FYNNEI.

Sequencing used CD4+ T cells from PBMCs. The chain recombines TRBV2 with TRBJ1-3, with TRBD1 matching 7 bases. This TCR was recovered from a human donor in good health. This CDR3 is CATQTGSGNTIYF. In DNA form, the CDR3 reads TGTGCCACCCAGACAGGGTCCGGAAACACCATATATTTT.